The rows below give T cell receptor beta chains drawn from one sample of a study of OX40 agonist ivuxolimab in advanced cancers. Assay used: immunoSEQ multiplex PCR; TCRdb lists only in-frame clones, some missing. The repertoire includes 100,000 to 110,000 clones, 75% to 95% of them detected once, and 0.45% to 0.65% sits in the top ten. Here the sequenced sample was CD4+ or CD8+ T cells sorted from blood, taken in a trial of the OX40 agonist ivuxolimab. Receptors were obtained from an adult with an advanced solid tumor such as melanoma, head and neck, liver or kidney cancer. The CDR3 runs from the conserved cysteine through the conserved F or W.

TRBV7-2,TRBJ2-1,CASSLRRGASGISEQFF
TRBV6-5,TRBJ2-4,CASSYARAGKNIQYF
TRBV4-3,TRBJ2-5,CASSQVGVSGETQYF
TRBV6-5,TRBJ2-3,CASSYWGKPDTQYF
TRBV28,TRBJ2-6,CASSWGDDPSGANVLTF
TRBV20-1,TRBJ2-7,CSALRGYEQYF
TRBV6-5,TRBJ2-4,CASSYSRGAKNIQYF
TRBV18,TRBJ2-7,CASSQVEYEQYF
TRBV5-4,TRBJ1-2,CASSIGTEYGYTF
TRBV19,TRBJ2-3,CASSRAGTSGSDTQYF
TRBV28,TRBJ1-4,CASRGRGDEKLFF
TRBV5-1,TRBJ1-2,CASSLSRGTGHGYTF
TRBV7-9,TRBJ2-7,CASSLAPSPPYEQYF
TRBV5-1,TRBJ2-3,CASSLLADTQYF
TRBV5-6,TRBJ2-7,CASNPILAEGDEQYF
TRBV11-2,TRBJ2-4,CASSLDLASGVAKNIQYF
TRBV5-4,TRBJ2-7,CASSARGGRVFYEQYF
TRBV28,TRBJ2-4,CASKSIGPQYF
TRBV10-3,TRBJ2-1,CATRDSKHEQFF
TRBV4-1,TRBJ1-5,CASSHIDQGRSQPQHF
TRBV6-5,TRBJ1-5,CASSSGSLGVNQPQHF
TRBV6-1,TRBJ1-5,CASSEGNNQPQHF
TRBV7-2,TRBJ1-1,CASSLTTNTEAFF
TRBV5-1,TRBJ2-1,CASSPGLVAHNEQFF
TRBV29-1,TRBJ1-2,CSVSGGSYGYTF
TRBV6-5,TRBJ1-2,CASSSYREYSGYTF
TRBV4-3,TRBJ2-4,CASSQEVTVNIQYF
TRBV18,TRBJ1-1,CASSQGIGAEAFF